The 17 T cell receptor beta chains below were found in one sample sequenced in a study of response to subunit inactivated influenza vaccine. TCRdb recomputed calls from the RT-PCR reads with MiXCR, one row per CDR3 protein. This sample yields a few hundred thousand distinct CDR3 sequences, of which 6.5% to 8% are seen a single time; about an eighth belongs to the top ten. Source: PBMCs from blood, taken about 24 months after vaccination. The source is a man between 50 and 70 years old who received an inactivated influenza vaccine.

The sample holds many counts of this clonotype. The rearrangement joins TRBV10-3 to TRBJ1-2, with 9 bases identical to TRBD1. The CDR3 contains 18 residues. V gave up 4 bases and J gave up 0 bases; unmatched junction bases: 12. CDR1 is ENHRY and CDR2 is SYGVKD in the germline V gene. For the CDR3, the DNA is TGTGCCATCAGTGGAAGCACAGGGGGCGAGCTGTCTAACTATGGCTACACCTTC. It specifies CAISGSTGGELSNYGYTF.

The gene calls are TRBV9 and TRBJ2-2, with 11 bases lining up with TRBD2. CDR3 length: 17 residues. CDR1 and CDR2 (germline): SGDLS, YYNGEE. The trim removed 5 bases at V and 0 bases at J, leaving 6 bases unmatched. The CDR3 loop reads CASRDGTSGTNTGELFF. The CDR3 DNA reads as TGTGCCAGCAGAGACGGGACTAGCGGCACGAACACCGGGGAGCTGTTTTTT. The full variable domain, rest sourced from reference TRBV9 and TRBJ2-2, is DSGVTQTPKHLITATGQRVTLRCSPRSGDLSVYWYQQSLDQGLQFLIQYYNGEERAKGNILERFSAQQFPDLHSELNLSSLELGDSALYFCASRDGTSGTNTGELFFGEGSRLTVL.

This clonotype was observed a few times. V gene TRBV9 combines with J gene TRBJ2-5, with D uncertain. The V end lost 0 bases, the J end lost 5 bases, and 5 bases lay between the germline ends. Germline CDR1 and CDR2: SGDLS and YYNGEE. This CDR3 has 12 amino acids. The CDR3 spells CASSVGVETQYF. The CDR3 DNA sequence: TGTGCCAGCAGCGTAGGAGTGGAGACCCAGTACTTC.

This clonotype was picked up a small number of times. The chain carries TRBV11-2 and TRBJ2-3; 9 bases are a match to TRBD1. The junction had 4 bases not matched to a gene; V was cut back by 1 base and J by 5 bases. This CDR3 has 15 residues. Germline CDR1 and CDR2: SGHAT and FQNNGV. The CDR3 nucleotides read TGTGCCAGCAGCTTAGGCGGACAGGGGAAAGATACGCAGTATTTT. This translates into CASSLGGQGKDTQYF.

The chain carries TRBV4-1 and TRBJ2-3, with D possibly matching TRBD2 (5 bases). V was clipped by 0 bases and J by 7 bases, with 17 bases between them. Per germline, CDR1 MGHRA and CDR2 YSYEKL. The CDR3 length is 16 residues. The CDR3 nucleotides are TGCGCCAGCAGCCAAGAAACCGGCCACGGAGGATATACGCAGTATTTT. Translation: CASSQETGHGGYTQYF.

This clonotype was picked up many times. The chain links TRBV20-1 to TRBJ2-5; possible D gene TRBD1, 6 bases. This CDR3 region has 14 residues. In germline, CDR1 is DFQATT, CDR2 SNEGSKA (reference sequence). The V gene lost 3 bases and the J gene lost 0 bases, with 11 bases spanning the gap. For the CDR3, the DNA is TGCAGTGCTAGCACAACAGGGTACCAAGAGACCCAGTACTTC. As protein: CSASTTGYQETQYF.

The chain uses TRBV29-1 and TRBJ2-1, with 8 bases that match TRBD2. Germline lookup yields CDR1 SQVTM and CDR2 ANQGSEA. V lost 4 bases and J lost 2; bases outside the gene matches: 1. This CDR3 comprises 13 residues. The CDR3 spells CSVGAGAYNEQFF. The CDR3 DNA follows: TGCAGCGTTGGAGCGGGGGCCTACAATGAGCAGTTCTTC.

The chain links TRBV7-8 to TRBJ2-6; tentatively, D is TRBD1 (6 bases). V was shortened by 1 base and J by 0 bases, with 16 bases between the two germline ends. Germline V gives CDR1 SGHVS, CDR2 FQNEAQ. The length of the CDR3 is 19 residues. CDR3 loop: CASSLGPGQSSSGANVLTF. CDR3 nucleotides: TGTGCCAGCAGCTTAGGTCCTGGACAGTCAAGCTCTGGGGCCAACGTCCTGACTTTC.

This chain links TRBV7-2 with TRBJ2-5; 8 bases agree with TRBD1. The CDR3 has 13 amino acids. Losses at the gene ends were 8 bases for V and 3 bases for J; bases not matched to a gene: 5. Per germline, CDR1 SGHTA and CDR2 FQGNSA. CDR3 loop: CASLTGVEETQYF. DNA of the CDR3: TGTGCCAGCTTGACAGGGGTGGAAGAGACCCAGTACTTC.

This clonotype was found many times. The chain uses TRBV20-1 and TRBJ2-5; 12 positions match TRBD1. Losses at the gene ends were 6 bases for V and 6 bases for J; bases not matched to a gene: 11. The CDR3 length is 15 residues. Germline CDR1 and CDR2: DFQATT and SNEGSKA (reference sequence). The CDR3 spells CSAVPGQGALQTQYF. Written as DNA, the CDR3 is TGCAGTGCGGTTCCGGGACAGGGGGCTCTGCAGACCCAGTACTTC.

This clonotype came up many times. The rearrangement joins TRBV4-3 to TRBJ2-7; D is possibly TRBD1 (6 bases). Trimming took 0 bases from V and 4 from J, leaving 13 bases between them. Germline V CDR1 and CDR2: LGHNA, YSLEER. CDR3 size: 15 residues. The CDR3 sequence is CASSQEATGSYEQYF. CDR3 bases: TGCGCCAGCAGCCAAGAGGCGACAGGATCGTACGAGCAGTACTTC.

Only a few counts were recorded for this clonotype. This chain joins TRBV7-2 and TRBJ2-7; 10 positions agree with TRBD1. V was pared by 5 bases and J by 4 bases, with 8 bases of the junction left unmatched. The CDR3 length is 15 residues. Germline V gene lookup returns CDR1 SGHTA and CDR2 FQGNSA. As DNA, the CDR3 is TGTGCCAGCAGCCGACCCGGGACAGGGGTTTACGAGCAGTACTTC. Translation gives CASSRPGTGVYEQYF.

At least ten counts were recorded for this clonotype. The V call is TRBV5-6, the J call TRBJ2-7; 7 bases match TRBD2. Germline values: CDR1 SGHDT, CDR2 YYEEEE. The CDR3 length is 13 residues. V gave up 4 bases and J gave up 3 bases; unmatched junction bases: 4. DNA of the CDR3: TGTGCCAGCAGCCATGCGGGAGTCTACGAGCAGTACTTC. Its translation is CASSHAGVYEQYF.

The rearrangement uses TRBV7-9 and TRBJ2-1; D is perhaps TRBD1 or TRBD2 (5 bases each). The CDR3 runs to 14 residues. Trimming took off 4 bases at V and 4 bases at J, with 11 bases between the two ends. Germline V gene data show CDR1 as SEHNR and CDR2 as FQNEAQ (reference sequence). CDR3: CASSSLGVYNEQFF. CDR3 sequence (DNA): TGTGCCAGCAGCTCACTAGGGGTGTACAATGAGCAGTTCTTC.

The rearrangement joins TRBV6-5 to TRBJ1-4, with D unresolved. Germline V gene lookup returns CDR1 MNHEY and CDR2 SVGAGI. The CDR3 has 17 residues. V dropped 0 bases and J dropped 0 bases, with 11 bases sitting between them. CDR3 in amino acids: CASSYSAPGSTNEKLFF. The CDR3 bases are TGTGCCAGCAGTTACTCTGCGCCCGGGTCAACTAATGAAAAACTGTTTTTT.

This clonotype was counted between two and nine times. The chain couples TRBV27 to TRBJ2-5; TRBD2 matches at 11 bases. V shed 4 bases, J shed 1 base, and the junction held 11 bases outside the gene matches. The CDR3 is made up of 18 amino acids. Looked up from germline, CDR1 is MNHEY and CDR2 is SMNVEV (reference sequence). As DNA, the CDR3 is TGTGCCAGCAGTTCTTATACGGGACTAGCGGAGCTCCAAGAGACCCAGTACTTC. Residues: CASSSYTGLAELQETQYF.

The chain recombines TRBV7-2 with TRBJ1-5, with 8 bases fitting TRBD1. CDR1 is SGHTA and CDR2 is FQGNSA in the germline V gene. The V gene end was trimmed by 1 base and the J gene end by 7 bases; junction bases not matched to a gene: 9. The CDR3 is 16 residues long. The CDR3 reads CASSLVFEAGGQPQHF. Written as DNA, the CDR3 is TGTGCCAGCAGCTTAGTGTTTGAGGCAGGGGGCCAGCCCCAGCATTTT.